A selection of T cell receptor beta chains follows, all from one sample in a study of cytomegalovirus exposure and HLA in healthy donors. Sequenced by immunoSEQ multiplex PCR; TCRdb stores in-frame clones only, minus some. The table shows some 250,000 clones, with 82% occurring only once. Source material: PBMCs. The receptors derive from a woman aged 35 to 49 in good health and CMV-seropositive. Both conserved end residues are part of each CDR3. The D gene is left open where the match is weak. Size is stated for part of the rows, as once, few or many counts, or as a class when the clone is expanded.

CDR3nt: TGTGCCAGCAGTAATCGGGACAGGGGGCTTGGAGCTTTCTTT
CDR3aa: CASSNRDRGLGAFF
abundance: -
j_gene: TRBJ1-1
v_gene: TRBV6-5
d_gene: TRBD1
len: 14

CDR3nt: TGCAGCGCGCTGAGGACTAGCGGGGCTGGCGAGCAGTACTTC
CDR3aa: CSALRTSGAGEQYF
abundance: -
j_gene: TRBJ2-7
v_gene: TRBV29-1
d_gene: TRBD2
len: 14

CDR3nt: TGTGCCATCCGTCGCGACACTGAAGCTTTCTTT
CDR3aa: CAIRRDTEAFF
abundance: once
j_gene: TRBJ1-1
v_gene: TRBV19
d_gene: -
len: 11

CDR3nt: TGTGCCAGCAGTTACCGAGGGTTTGGGTCACCCCTCCACTTT
CDR3aa: CASSYRGFGSPLHF
abundance: -
j_gene: TRBJ1-6
v_gene: TRBV6-5
d_gene: -
len: 14

CDR3nt: TGTGCCAGCAGCTTAGCCACAGCAGGCATGTACGAGCAGTACTTC
CDR3aa: CASSLATAGMYEQYF
abundance: few
j_gene: TRBJ2-7
v_gene: TRBV7-2
d_gene: -
len: 15

CDR3nt: TGTGCCAGCAGTGAAATCGAGGGCCGGCCAAGCTCCTACGAGCAGTACTTC
CDR3aa: CASSEIEGRPSSYEQYF
abundance: -
j_gene: TRBJ2-7
v_gene: TRBV6-1
d_gene: -
len: 17

CDR3nt: TGTGCCAGCAGCAGGGTCTTGGGAGATACCCAGTACTTC
CDR3aa: CASSRVLGDTQYF
abundance: -
j_gene: TRBJ2-5
v_gene: TRBV21-1
d_gene: -
len: 13

CDR3nt: TGTGCCAGCAGCCGGACAGGCCTCTACGAGCAGTACTTC
CDR3aa: CASSRTGLYEQYF
abundance: once
j_gene: TRBJ2-7
v_gene: TRBV7-9
d_gene: TRBD1
len: 13

CDR3nt: TGTGCCAGCAGCTTAGTACCCTTTAGCGAGATACACACAGATACGCAGTATTTT
CDR3aa: CASSLVPFSEIHTDTQYF
abundance: -
j_gene: TRBJ2-3
v_gene: TRBV7-2
d_gene: -
len: 18

CDR3nt: TGTGCCAGCAATTCCTTCAGGGACACCGGGGAGCTGTTTTTT
CDR3aa: CASNSFRDTGELFF
abundance: once
j_gene: TRBJ2-2
v_gene: TRBV2
d_gene: -
len: 14

CDR3nt: TGTGCCAGCAGCTTATCCGGCAGGGCTATGCATGGCTACACCTTC
CDR3aa: CASSLSGRAMHGYTF
abundance: -
j_gene: TRBJ1-2
v_gene: TRBV7-2
d_gene: -
len: 15

CDR3nt: TGTGCCAGTAGTATCGCGGGGGGCAGGGTGGATCAGCCCCAGCATTTT
CDR3aa: CASSIAGGRVDQPQHF
abundance: -
j_gene: TRBJ1-5
v_gene: TRBV19
d_gene: -
len: 16

CDR3nt: TGCGCCAGCAGCTTCGAGGGACTAGCGGCAACCTACGAGCAGTACTTC
CDR3aa: CASSFEGLAATYEQYF
abundance: -
j_gene: TRBJ2-7
v_gene: TRBV5-1
d_gene: TRBD2
len: 16